A selection of T cell receptor beta chains follows, all from one sample in a study of OX40 agonist ivuxolimab in advanced cancers. Generated by immunoSEQ multiplex PCR, the TCRdb table keeps only in-frame clones and is missing some. The sample lists approximately 28,000 clones; approximately 90% were seen once. Sequences were derived from CD4+ or CD8+ T cells sorted from blood, sampled in a trial of the OX40 agonist ivuxolimab. Source of these receptors: an adult with an advanced solid tumor such as melanoma, head and neck, liver or kidney cancer. Each CDR3 is given with its conserved first and last residue. A D gene is named only where the DNA matches it firmly. A row's size may be missing; if present it is once, few, many or a size class.

D: TRBD1; V: TRBV9; length: 14; size: NA; J: TRBJ2-7; CDR3: CASSVGDSSYEQYF; DNA: TGTGCCAGCAGCGTAGGGGACAGCTCCTACGAGCAGTACTTC
D: NA; V: TRBV28; length: 14; size: NA; J: TRBJ1-1; CDR3: CASSNAQSYTEAFF; DNA: TGTGCCAGCAGTAACGCACAGAGTTACACTGAAGCTTTCTTT
D: NA; V: TRBV2; length: 15; size: NA; J: TRBJ1-5; CDR3: CASTWTDHSNQPQHF; DNA: TGTGCCAGCACCTGGACCGATCATAGCAATCAGCCCCAGCATTTT
D: NA; V: TRBV19; length: 17; size: NA; J: TRBJ2-1; CDR3: CASSIDPEGSSYNEQFF; DNA: TGTGCCAGTAGTATAGATCCTGAGGGGAGCTCCTACAATGAGCAGTTCTTC
D: TRBD2; V: TRBV6-1; length: 18; size: NA; J: TRBJ2-1; CDR3: CASSEARGLAHPKNEQFF; DNA: TGTGCCAGCAGTGAAGCTAGGGGACTAGCCCACCCAAAGAATGAGCAGTTCTTC
D: NA; V: TRBV5-6; length: 13; size: once; J: TRBJ2-1; CDR3: CASSLGRVHEQFF; DNA: TGTGCCAGCAGCTTGGGACGGGTACATGAGCAGTTCTTC
D: NA; V: TRBV7-6; length: 12; size: NA; J: TRBJ2-2; CDR3: CASSSRTGELFF; DNA: TGTGCCAGCAGCTCGCGCACCGGGGAGCTGTTTTTT
D: NA; V: TRBV19; length: 11; size: NA; J: TRBJ1-1; CDR3: CVSGENTEAFF; DNA: TGTGTCTCAGGGGAGAACACTGAAGCTTTCTTT
D: NA; V: TRBV6-1; length: 15; size: NA; J: TRBJ1-2; CDR3: CASSEGVGLNYGYTF; DNA: TGTGCCAGCAGTGAAGGGGTAGGGTTAAACTATGGCTACACCTTC
D: NA; V: TRBV27; length: 15; size: NA; J: TRBJ2-1; CDR3: CASTPRRGANNEQFF; DNA: TGTGCCAGCACCCCCCGGAGGGGAGCCAACAATGAGCAGTTCTTC
D: NA; V: TRBV19; length: 14; size: NA; J: TRBJ1-4; CDR3: CASSMSLSREKLFF; DNA: TGTGCCAGTAGTATGAGTTTAAGTCGGGAAAAACTGTTTTTT
D: NA; V: TRBV19; length: 15; size: NA; J: TRBJ2-4; CDR3: CASTLRAQGTNIQYF; DNA: TGTGCCAGTACTCTTAGGGCGCAGGGGACAAACATTCAGTACTTC
D: NA; V: TRBV19; length: 15; size: NA; J: TRBJ2-3; CDR3: CASSMTGGLGDTQYF; DNA: TGTGCCAGTAGTATGACAGGAGGATTAGGAGATACGCAGTATTTT
D: NA; V: TRBV7-9; length: 13; size: NA; J: TRBJ2-1; CDR3: CASTESSIYEQFF; DNA: TGTGCCAGCACCGAAAGTTCAATATATGAGCAGTTCTTC
D: NA; V: TRBV28; length: 14; size: NA; J: TRBJ2-5; CDR3: CASSLGGLQETQYF; DNA: TGTGCCAGCAGTTTAGGGGGGCTCCAAGAGACCCAGTACTTC
D: TRBD1; V: TRBV27; length: 15; size: NA; J: TRBJ1-6; CDR3: CASSDRDSYNSPLHF; DNA: TGTGCCAGCAGTGACCGGGACAGCTATAATTCACCCCTCCACTTT
D: NA; V: TRBV15; length: 14; size: NA; J: TRBJ2-2; CDR3: CATSRGRNTGELFF; DNA: TGTGCCACCAGCAGAGGCAGAAACACCGGGGAGCTGTTTTTT
D: NA; V: TRBV4-1; length: 13; size: NA; J: TRBJ2-7; CDR3: CASSQRVSYEQYF; DNA: TGCGCCAGCAGCCAACGGGTTTCCTACGAGCAGTACTTC
D: NA; V: TRBV7-2; length: 13; size: NA; J: TRBJ1-5; CDR3: CASSLDWNQPQHF; DNA: TGTGCCAGCAGCTTAGATTGGAATCAGCCCCAGCATTTT
D: TRBD2; V: TRBV6-5; length: 16; size: NA; J: TRBJ2-1; CDR3: CASSYSGGGPYNEQFF; DNA: TGTGCCAGCAGTTACTCGGGGGGAGGGCCCTACAATGAGCAGTTCTTC
D: NA; V: TRBV5-8; length: 11; size: few; J: TRBJ1-5; CDR3: CAYGGSQPQHF; DNA: TGTGCCTACGGGGGATCTCAGCCCCAGCATTTT
D: TRBD1; V: TRBV2; length: 14; size: NA; J: TRBJ1-2; CDR3: CASTGQGPNYGYTF; DNA: TGTGCCAGCACGGGACAGGGGCCGAACTATGGCTACACCTTC
D: TRBD1; V: TRBV28; length: 15; size: NA; J: TRBJ1-5; CDR3: CASSPWTGGFQPQHF; DNA: TGTGCCAGCAGCCCTTGGACAGGGGGTTTTCAGCCCCAGCATTTT
D: TRBD1; V: TRBV7-9; length: 16; size: NA; J: TRBJ2-5; CDR3: CASSFWAGTDKETQYF; DNA: TGTGCCAGCAGCTTTTGGGCCGGGACAGATAAAGAGACCCAGTACTTC
D: NA; V: TRBV10-2; length: 16; size: NA; J: TRBJ2-7; CDR3: CASSTPGTSSSYEQYF; DNA: TGCGCCAGCAGTACCCCAGGGACGTCTAGCTCCTACGAGCAGTACTTC
D: NA; V: TRBV7-9; length: 14; size: NA; J: TRBJ2-7; CDR3: CASSLVQGESEQYF; DNA: TGTGCCAGCAGCTTAGTACAGGGCGAAAGCGAGCAGTACTTC
D: NA; V: TRBV5-1; length: 14; size: NA; J: TRBJ2-1; CDR3: CASTERDSFGEQFF; DNA: TGCGCCAGCACCGAACGGGACTCATTCGGTGAGCAGTTCTTC
D: NA; V: TRBV4-2; length: 16; size: once; J: TRBJ2-1; CDR3: CASSQDGTWRNYEQFF; DNA: TGTGCCAGCAGCCAAGATGGGACCTGGAGAAACTATGAGCAGTTCTTC
D: NA; V: TRBV7-6; length: 11; size: large; J: TRBJ2-1; CDR3: CAIQDGNEQFF; DNA: TGTGCCATCCAGGACGGAAATGAGCAGTTCTTC
D: TRBD2; V: TRBV27; length: 15; size: NA; J: TRBJ2-1; CDR3: CASSLGTSGYNEQFF; DNA: TGTGCCAGCAGTTTAGGGACTAGCGGATACAATGAGCAGTTCTTC
D: TRBD2; V: TRBV6-1; length: 17; size: few; J: TRBJ2-3; CDR3: CASSDKLAGGPSDTQYF; DNA: TGTGCCAGCAGTGACAAACTAGCGGGAGGCCCTTCGGATACGCAGTATTTT
D: NA; V: TRBV7-2; length: 14; size: NA; J: TRBJ2-5; CDR3: CASSLGRVWETQYF; DNA: TGTGCCAGCAGCTTAGGACGGGTTTGGGAGACCCAGTACTTC
D: NA; V: TRBV7-9; length: 13; size: NA; J: TRBJ1-5; CDR3: CASSLSGNQPQHF; DNA: TGTGCCAGCAGCTTAAGTGGGAATCAGCCCCAGCATTTT
D: NA; V: TRBV19; length: 13; size: NA; J: TRBJ1-1; CDR3: CASSPGPNTEAFF; DNA: TGTGCCAGTAGTCCGGGGCCGAACACTGAAGCTTTCTTT
D: NA; V: TRBV4-1; length: 17; size: NA; J: TRBJ2-5; CDR3: CASSQDFQGGGAETQYF; DNA: TGCGCCAGCAGCCAAGATTTCCAGGGGGGTGGAGCGGAGACCCAGTACTTC
D: NA; V: TRBV6-5; length: 14; size: NA; J: TRBJ1-1; CDR3: CASSYGRGNTEAFF; DNA: TGTGCCAGCAGTTACGGCAGGGGGAACACTGAAGCTTTCTTT
D: TRBD2; V: TRBV18; length: 15; size: NA; J: TRBJ2-3; CDR3: CASSPGLAEGDTQYF; DNA: TGTGCCAGCTCACCCGGACTAGCGGAGGGGGATACGCAGTATTTT
D: NA; V: TRBV29-1; length: 14; size: NA; J: TRBJ2-5; CDR3: CSVEDHGGSGTQYF; DNA: TGCAGCGTTGAAGATCACGGCGGCTCGGGGACCCAGTACTTC
D: TRBD2; V: TRBV28; length: 15; size: NA; J: TRBJ2-1; CDR3: CASSPGTREGNEQFF; DNA: TGTGCCAGCAGTCCCGGGACTAGGGAAGGCAATGAGCAGTTCTTC
D: NA; V: TRBV4-1; length: 14; size: NA; J: TRBJ2-7; CDR3: CASSQAGGGYEQYF; DNA: TGCGCCAGCAGCCAAGCTGGGGGCGGGTACGAGCAGTACTTC
D: TRBD1; V: TRBV4-2; length: 21; size: NA; J: TRBJ1-2; CDR3: CASSQPFARDSGGEYGYGYTF; DNA: TGTGCCAGCAGCCAACCATTCGCCCGGGACAGTGGGGGAGAATACGGCTATGGCTACACCTTC
D: NA; V: TRBV6-5; length: 13; size: NA; J: TRBJ1-5; CDR3: CASSSGLHQPQHF; DNA: TGTGCCAGCAGTTCCGGGCTTCATCAGCCCCAGCATTTT
D: NA; V: TRBV27; length: 13; size: few; J: TRBJ1-2; CDR3: CASSFKGWDGYTF; DNA: TGTGCCAGCAGTTTTAAGGGCTGGGATGGCTACACCTTC
D: NA; V: TRBV7-9; length: 13; size: NA; J: TRBJ1-2; CDR3: CASSTARGYGYTF; DNA: TGTGCCAGCAGCACCGCTCGGGGGTATGGCTACACCTTC
D: NA; V: TRBV27; length: 15; size: NA; J: TRBJ1-5; CDR3: CASSLGQGWNQPQHF; DNA: TGTGCCAGCAGTTTAGGCCAGGGATGGAATCAGCCCCAGCATTTT